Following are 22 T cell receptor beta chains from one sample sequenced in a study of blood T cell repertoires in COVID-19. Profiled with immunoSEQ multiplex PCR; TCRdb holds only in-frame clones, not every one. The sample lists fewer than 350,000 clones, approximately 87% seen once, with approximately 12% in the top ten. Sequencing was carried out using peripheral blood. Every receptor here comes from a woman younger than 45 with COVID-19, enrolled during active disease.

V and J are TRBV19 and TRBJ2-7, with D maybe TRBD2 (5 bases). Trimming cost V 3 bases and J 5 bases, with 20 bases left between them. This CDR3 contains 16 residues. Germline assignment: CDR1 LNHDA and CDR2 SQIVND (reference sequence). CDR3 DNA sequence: TGTGCCAGTAGTATTCGGACTCTCCCTGGGATCGACGAGCAGTACTTC. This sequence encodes CASSIRTLPGIDEQYF.

The CDR3 nucleotides are TGTGCCACTAGGGTCTCAGCGGCCACAGATACGCAGTATTTT. This sequence encodes CATRVSAATDTQYF. The chain is built from TRBV19 and TRBJ2-3, with D perhaps TRBD2 (5 bases). This CDR3 has 14 residues. From germline, CDR1 is LNHDA and CDR2 SQIVND (reference sequence). Trimming pared 10 bases from V and 2 bases from J, leaving 16 bases between. Full variable domain (missing parts from reference TRBV19 and TRBJ2-3): DGGITQSPKYLFRKEGQNVTLSCEQNLNHDAMYWYRQDPGQGLRLIYYSQIVNDFQKGDIAEGYSVSREKKESFPLTVTSAQKNPTAFYLCATRVSAATDTQYFGPGTRLTVL.

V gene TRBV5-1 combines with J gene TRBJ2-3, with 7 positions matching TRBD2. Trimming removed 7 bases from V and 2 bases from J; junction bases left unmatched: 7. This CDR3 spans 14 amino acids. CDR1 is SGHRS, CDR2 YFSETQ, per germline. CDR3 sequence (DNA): TGCGCCAGCGCAGGACTAGTAAACACAGATACGCAGTATTTT. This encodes CASAGLVNTDTQYF.

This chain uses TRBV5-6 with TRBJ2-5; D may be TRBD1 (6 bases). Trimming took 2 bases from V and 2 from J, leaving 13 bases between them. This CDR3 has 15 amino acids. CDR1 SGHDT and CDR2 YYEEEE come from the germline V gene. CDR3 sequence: CASSFRDRLQETQYF. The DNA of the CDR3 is TGTGCCAGCAGCTTCCGAGACAGGCTACAAGAGACCCAGTACTTC.

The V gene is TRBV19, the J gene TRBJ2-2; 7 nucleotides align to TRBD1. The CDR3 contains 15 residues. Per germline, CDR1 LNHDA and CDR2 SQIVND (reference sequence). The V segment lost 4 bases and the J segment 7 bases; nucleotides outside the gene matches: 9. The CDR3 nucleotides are TGTGCCAGTAGTACACAGGGGATAAGTAGCGGGGAGCTGTTTTTT. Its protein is CASSTQGISSGELFF.

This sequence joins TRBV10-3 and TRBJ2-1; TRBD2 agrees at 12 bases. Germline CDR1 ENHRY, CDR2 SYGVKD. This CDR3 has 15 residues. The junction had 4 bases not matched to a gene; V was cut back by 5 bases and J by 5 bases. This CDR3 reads CAISPSGGANNEQFF. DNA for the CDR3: TGTGCCATCAGTCCTAGCGGGGGGGCCAACAATGAGCAGTTCTTC.

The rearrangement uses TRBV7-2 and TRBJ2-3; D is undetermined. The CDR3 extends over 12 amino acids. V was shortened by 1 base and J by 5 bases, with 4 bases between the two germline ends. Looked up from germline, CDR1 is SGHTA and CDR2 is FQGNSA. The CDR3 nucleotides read TGTGCCAGCAGCTTAGTTCGAGATACGCAGTATTTT. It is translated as CASSLVRDTQYF.

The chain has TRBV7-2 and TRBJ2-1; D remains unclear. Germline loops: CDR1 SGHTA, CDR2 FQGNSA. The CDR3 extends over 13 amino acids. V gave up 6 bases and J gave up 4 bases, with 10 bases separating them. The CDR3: CASSIAWYNEQFF. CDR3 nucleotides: TGTGCCAGCAGTATCGCGTGGTACAATGAGCAGTTCTTC.

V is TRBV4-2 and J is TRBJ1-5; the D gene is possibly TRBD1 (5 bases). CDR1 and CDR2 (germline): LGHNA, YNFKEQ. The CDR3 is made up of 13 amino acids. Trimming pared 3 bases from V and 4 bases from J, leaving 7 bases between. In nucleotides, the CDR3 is TGTGCCAGCAGCCATCAGGGTAATCAGCCCCAGCATTTT. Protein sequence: CASSHQGNQPQHF.

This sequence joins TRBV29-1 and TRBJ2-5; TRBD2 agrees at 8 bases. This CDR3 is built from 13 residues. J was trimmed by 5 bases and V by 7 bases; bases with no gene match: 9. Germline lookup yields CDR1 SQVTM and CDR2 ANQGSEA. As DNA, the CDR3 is TGCAGCGCCCACACGGGGGGGTCGGAGACCCAGTACTTC. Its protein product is CSAHTGGSETQYF.

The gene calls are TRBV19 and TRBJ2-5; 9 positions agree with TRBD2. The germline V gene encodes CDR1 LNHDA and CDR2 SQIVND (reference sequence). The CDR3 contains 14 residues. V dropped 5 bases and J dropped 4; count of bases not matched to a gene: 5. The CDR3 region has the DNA TGTGCCAGTAGTTACGGTAGCGGGGGAGAGACCCAGTACTTC. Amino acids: CASSYGSGGETQYF.

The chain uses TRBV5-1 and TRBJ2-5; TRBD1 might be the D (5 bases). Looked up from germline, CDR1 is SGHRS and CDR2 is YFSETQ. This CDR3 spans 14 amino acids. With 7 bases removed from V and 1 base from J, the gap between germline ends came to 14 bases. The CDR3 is CASRLGVSQETQYF. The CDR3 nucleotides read TGCGCCAGCCGGTTAGGGGTGAGCCAAGAGACCCAGTACTTC.

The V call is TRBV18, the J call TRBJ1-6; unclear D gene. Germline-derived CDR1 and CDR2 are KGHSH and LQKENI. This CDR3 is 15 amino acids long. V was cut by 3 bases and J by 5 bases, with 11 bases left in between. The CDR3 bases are TGTGCCAGCTCACCGGGAGCCGTCCATAATTCACCCCTCCACTTT. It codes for CASSPGAVHNSPLHF.

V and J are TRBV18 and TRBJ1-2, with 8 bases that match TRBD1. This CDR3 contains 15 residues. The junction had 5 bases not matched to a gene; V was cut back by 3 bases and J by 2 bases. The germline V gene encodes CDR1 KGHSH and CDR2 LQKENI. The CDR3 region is CASSPLDRVNYGYTF. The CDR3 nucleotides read TGTGCCAGCTCACCCCTGGACAGGGTGAACTATGGCTACACCTTC.

The CDR3 sequence is CASSIGGLAGWRNTQYF. For the CDR3, the DNA is TGTGCCAGTAGTATCGGGGGACTAGCGGGGTGGAGGAATACGCAGTATTTT. The chain carries TRBV19 and TRBJ2-3; TRBD2 matches at 13 bases. The length of the CDR3 is 17 residues. CDR1 is LNHDA, CDR2 SQIVND, per germline (reference sequence). The J segment lost 7 bases and the V segment lost 3 bases, leaving 10 bases of the junction unmatched.

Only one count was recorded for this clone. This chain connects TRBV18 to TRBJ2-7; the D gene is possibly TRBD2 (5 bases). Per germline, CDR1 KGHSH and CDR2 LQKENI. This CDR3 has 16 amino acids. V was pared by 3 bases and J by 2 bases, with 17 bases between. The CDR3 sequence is CASSPDSSTAAYEQYF. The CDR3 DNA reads TGTGCCAGCTCACCGGATTCTAGCACCGCGGCCTACGAGCAGTACTTC.

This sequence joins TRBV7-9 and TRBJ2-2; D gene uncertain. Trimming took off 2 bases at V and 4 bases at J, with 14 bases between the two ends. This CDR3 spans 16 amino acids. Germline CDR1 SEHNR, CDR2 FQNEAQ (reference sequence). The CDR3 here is CASSLLSGQTTGELFF. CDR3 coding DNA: TGTGCCAGCAGCTTACTTTCAGGCCAAACCACCGGGGAGCTGTTTTTT.

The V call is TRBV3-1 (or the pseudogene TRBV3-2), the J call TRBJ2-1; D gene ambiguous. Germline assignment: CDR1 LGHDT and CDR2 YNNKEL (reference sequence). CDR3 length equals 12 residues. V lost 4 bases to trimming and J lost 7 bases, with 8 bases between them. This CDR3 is CASSPLGNEQFF. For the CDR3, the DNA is TGTGCCAGCAGCCCCCTAGGAAATGAGCAGTTCTTC.

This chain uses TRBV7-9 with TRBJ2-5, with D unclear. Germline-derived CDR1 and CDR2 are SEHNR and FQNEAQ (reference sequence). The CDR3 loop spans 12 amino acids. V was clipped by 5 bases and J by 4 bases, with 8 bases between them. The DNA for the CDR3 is TGTGCCAGCAGCCCAACTGTAGAGACCCAGTACTTC. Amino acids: CASSPTVETQYF.

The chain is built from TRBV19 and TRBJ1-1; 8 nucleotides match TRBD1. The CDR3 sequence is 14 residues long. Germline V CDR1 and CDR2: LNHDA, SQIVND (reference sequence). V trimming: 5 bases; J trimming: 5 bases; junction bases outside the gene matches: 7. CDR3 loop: CASSPGTGGTEAFF. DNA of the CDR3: TGTGCCAGTAGTCCCGGGACAGGCGGTACTGAAGCTTTCTTT.

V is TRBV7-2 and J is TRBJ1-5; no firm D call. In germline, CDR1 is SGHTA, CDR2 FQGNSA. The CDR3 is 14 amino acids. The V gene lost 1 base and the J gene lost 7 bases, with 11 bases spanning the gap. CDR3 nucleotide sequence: TGTGCCAGCAGCTTAGATCCGGGGATCCAGCCCCAGCATTTT. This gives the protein CASSLDPGIQPQHF.

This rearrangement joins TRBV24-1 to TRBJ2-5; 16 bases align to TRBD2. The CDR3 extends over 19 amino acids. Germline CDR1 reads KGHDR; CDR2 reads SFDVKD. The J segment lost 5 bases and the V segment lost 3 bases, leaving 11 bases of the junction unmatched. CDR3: CATSDASGTSGGAVETQYF. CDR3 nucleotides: TGTGCCACCAGTGATGCTTCCGGGACTAGCGGGGGGGCCGTGGAGACCCAGTACTTC.